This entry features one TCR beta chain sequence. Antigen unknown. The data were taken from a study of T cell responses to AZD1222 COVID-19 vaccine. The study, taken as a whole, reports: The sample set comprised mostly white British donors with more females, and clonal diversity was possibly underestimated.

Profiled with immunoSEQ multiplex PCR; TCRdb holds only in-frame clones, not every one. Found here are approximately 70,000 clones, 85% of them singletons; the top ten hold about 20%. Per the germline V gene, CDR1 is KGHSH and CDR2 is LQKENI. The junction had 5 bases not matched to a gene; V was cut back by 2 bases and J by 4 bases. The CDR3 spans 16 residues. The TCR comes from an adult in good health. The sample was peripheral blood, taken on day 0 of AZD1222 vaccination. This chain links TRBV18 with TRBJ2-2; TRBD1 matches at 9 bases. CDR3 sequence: CASSPSGQGLTGELFF. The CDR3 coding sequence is TGTGCCAGCTCACCATCGGGACAGGGACTCACCGGGGAGCTGTTTTTT.